This T cell receptor beta chain is drawn from a study of blood T cell repertoires in COVID-19. As for the study in general: Researchers got acute and convalescent COVID-19 samples from the United States, Italy and Spain. In each case, the material was cDNA or gDNA derived from T cells, B-cell-depleted T cells, or PBMCs.

The CDR3 contains 16 residues. The V and J ends lost 2 bases and 0 bases, in that order; junction bases with no gene match: 4. The germline V gene encodes CDR1 MNHNS and CDR2 SASEGT. Original processing notes: Reference gene primer amplification gave estimated nucleated cell counts. Sequenced by immunoSEQ multiplex PCR; TCRdb stores in-frame clones only, minus some. From that table come the V and J calls and clone size; the DNA was used to work out D and trimming. The sample has some 200,000 clones, 70% to 90% seen once. Sequenced material: peripheral blood. V usage is TRBV6-1 and J usage is TRBJ1-3, with 7 nucleotides matching TRBD1. The TCR comes from a man aged 50 or older who had recovered from COVID-19. In nucleotides, the CDR3 is TGTGCCAGCAGTGAACCAGGACAGGTCTCTGGAAACACCATATATTTT. Amino acid sequence: CASSEPGQVSGNTIYF.